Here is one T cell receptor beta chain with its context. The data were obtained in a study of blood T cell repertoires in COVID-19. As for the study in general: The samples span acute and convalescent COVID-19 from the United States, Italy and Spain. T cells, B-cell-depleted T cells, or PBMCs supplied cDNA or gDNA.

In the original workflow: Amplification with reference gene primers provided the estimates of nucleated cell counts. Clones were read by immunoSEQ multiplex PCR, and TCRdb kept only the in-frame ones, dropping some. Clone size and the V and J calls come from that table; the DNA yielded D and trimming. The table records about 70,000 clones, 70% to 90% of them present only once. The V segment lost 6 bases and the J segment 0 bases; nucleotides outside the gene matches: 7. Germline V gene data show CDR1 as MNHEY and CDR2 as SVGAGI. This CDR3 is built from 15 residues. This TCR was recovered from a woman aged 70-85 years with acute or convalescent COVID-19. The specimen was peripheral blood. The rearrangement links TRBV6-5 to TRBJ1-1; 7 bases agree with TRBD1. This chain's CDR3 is CASSPGQAMNTEAFF. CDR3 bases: TGTGCCAGCAGCCCCGGACAGGCGATGAACACTGAAGCTTTCTTT.